The next 11 T cell receptor beta chains were all read from a single sample in a study of a mutant IDH1 vaccine in newly diagnosed glioma. Here immunoSEQ multiplex PCR was the method, and the copy in TCRdb shows in-frame clones only, minus some. This sample has 40,000 to 45,000 clones, with 81% found just once. The antigens of these receptors remain unknown. Time point specified: week 35, safety follow-up. Every vaccination contained 300 ug of the mutant IDH1 20-mer peptide and was paired with topical imiquimod. This specimen consisted of PBMCs, obtained from a glioma patient whose treatment included an IDH1 peptide vaccine. Receptors were obtained from a woman aged 40 to 50 with glioma. Some clones in this sample may be carry-over from other donors' samples.

CDR3 in amino acids: CASSTTGPEAFF. CDR3 DNA: TGTGCCAGTAGCACTACAGGGCCCGAAGCTTTCTTT. The chain links TRBV19 to TRBJ1-1; a possible D gene is TRBD1 (6 bases). Germline lookup yields CDR1 LNHDA and CDR2 SQIVND (reference sequence). Trimming pared 6 bases from V and 8 bases from J, leaving 13 bases between. This CDR3 is 12 amino acids long.

The chain carries TRBV4-2 and TRBJ2-2; D is possibly TRBD1 (5 bases). The CDR3 is 16 amino acids. V lost 4 bases to trimming and J lost 0 bases, with 12 bases between them. In germline, CDR1 is LGHNA, CDR2 YNFKEQ. The chain's CDR3 is CASSPRTHPNTGELFF. CDR3 nucleotide sequence: TGTGCCAGCAGCCCTCGGACACACCCGAACACCGGGGAGCTGTTTTTT.

The chain employs TRBV29-1 and TRBJ1-4, with a possible D match to TRBD1 (6 bases). The V gene lost 7 bases and the J gene lost 10 bases, with 13 bases spanning the gap. CDR1 and CDR2 from the germline V gene are SQVTM and ANQGSEA. The CDR3 is 11 amino acids. The DNA of the CDR3 is TGCAGCGGGGGGGGCGACGGAAAACTGTTTTTT. Translated, it gives CSGGGDGKLFF.

This chain connects TRBV7-2 to TRBJ2-7, with D possibly matching TRBD2 (5 bases). Germline lookup yields CDR1 SGHTA and CDR2 FQGNSA. Trimming cost V 3 bases and J 4 bases, with 7 bases left between them. The CDR3 has 12 amino acids. CDR3: CASSFSGYEQYF. The CDR3 region has the DNA TGTGCCAGCAGCTTTTCGGGATACGAGCAGTACTTC.

This clone was seen only a few times. This chain links TRBV6-1 with TRBJ2-7; D not certain. Germline CDR1 and CDR2: MNHNS and SASEGT. There are 16 residues in the CDR3. With 2 bases removed from V and 2 bases from J, the gap between germline ends came to 16 bases. The CDR3 sequence is CASSENPQATAYEQYF. The CDR3 bases are TGTGCCAGCAGTGAAAATCCGCAGGCCACCGCCTACGAGCAGTACTTC.

The chain combines TRBV7-2 with TRBJ2-1, with 7 bases fitting TRBD2. J gave up 11 bases and V 3 bases, and 7 bases lay outside the gene matches. Germline loops: CDR1 SGHTA, CDR2 FQGNSA. CDR3 length: 13 amino acids. CDR3 in DNA: TGTGCCAGCAGCTTTAGGGAGGGATCTCAGCAGTTCTTC. Amino acid sequence: CASSFREGSQQFF.

The gene calls are TRBV19 and TRBJ2-1, with 10 bases identical to TRBD2. The V and J ends lost 6 bases and 7 bases, in that order; junction bases with no gene match: 3. Germline CDR1 is LNHDA and CDR2 is SQIVND (reference sequence). The CDR3 spans 13 residues. CDR3 sequence reads: CASSPGLANEQFF. The CDR3, as DNA: TGTGCCAGTAGCCCGGGACTAGCGAATGAGCAGTTCTTC.

The V gene is TRBV10-3, the J gene TRBJ2-1, with TRBD2 matching 8 bases. Germline CDR1 and CDR2: ENHRY and SYGVKD. The CDR3 is 13 residues long. Losses at the gene ends were 8 bases for V and 5 bases for J; bases not matched to a gene: 5. The CDR3 loop is CAIREGGNNEQFF. As DNA, the CDR3 is TGTGCCATCCGGGAGGGAGGAAACAATGAGCAGTTCTTC.

The gene calls are TRBV4-3 and TRBJ2-1, with 11 nucleotides matching TRBD2. This CDR3 comprises 15 residues. Per the germline V gene, CDR1 is LGHNA and CDR2 is YSLEER. J gave up 9 bases and V 0 bases, and 4 bases lay outside the gene matches. CDR3 DNA sequence: TGCGCCAGCAGCCAAGACCTACTAGCGGGAGTTGAGCAGTTCTTC. Its translation is CASSQDLLAGVEQFF.

In nucleotides, the CDR3 is TGCACGGCTAGGGGGCACTGGTTCTCTGGGGCCAACGTCCTGACTTTC. Its translation is CTARGHWFSGANVLTF. The V call is TRBV1, the J call TRBJ2-6; TRBD1, the table's D call, lacks a check against the DNA. TRBV1 is given as a pseudogene. The CDR3 is 16 residues long.

V is TRBV5-4 and J is TRBJ2-1, with a tentative D call TRBD2 (5 bases). The CDR3 covers 14 residues. The germline gives CDR1 SGHNT, CDR2 YYREEE (reference sequence). Trimming left V 1 base short and J 3 bases short, with 8 bases between. For the CDR3, the DNA is TGTGCCAGCAGCTTGACGGGGAACTACAATGAGCAGTTCTTC. This translates into CASSLTGNYNEQFF.